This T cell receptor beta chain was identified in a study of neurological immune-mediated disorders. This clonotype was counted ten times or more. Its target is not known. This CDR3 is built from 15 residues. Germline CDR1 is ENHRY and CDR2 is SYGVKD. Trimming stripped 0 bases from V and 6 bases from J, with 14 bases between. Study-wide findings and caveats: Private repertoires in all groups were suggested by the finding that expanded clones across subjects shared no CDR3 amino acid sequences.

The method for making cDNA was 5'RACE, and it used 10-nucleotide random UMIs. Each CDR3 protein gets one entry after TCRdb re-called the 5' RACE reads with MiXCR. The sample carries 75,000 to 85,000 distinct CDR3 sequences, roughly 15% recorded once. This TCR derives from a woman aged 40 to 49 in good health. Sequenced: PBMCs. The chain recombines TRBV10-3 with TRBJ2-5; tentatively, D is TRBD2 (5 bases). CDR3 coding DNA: TGTGCCATCAGTGAGTCGTCGGAAATCGGGAAGACCCAGTACTTC. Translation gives CAISESSEIGKTQYF.